The present T cell receptor beta chain was sequenced within a study of blood T cell repertoires in COVID-19 (dated by TCRdb to 2018 to 2021). Background on the whole study: Collaborator samples came from the United States, Italy and Spain and covered acute and convalescent phases of COVID-19. The prospective study material was composed of cDNA or gDNA derived from T cells, B-cell-depleted T cells, or PBMCs. Deeply sampled blood TCRbeta repertoires from subjects exposed to, actively infected with, or recovered from COVID-19 were included in the dataset. The repertoires were released in a freely available public database intended as a resource for research on the immune response to SARS-CoV-2. Samples came from the ongoing ImmuneRACE study (first 160 participants) plus 1,254 subjects from 6 global collaborators. A de-identified subject ID, COVID-19 status, age in years and sex were almost always included in the sample metadata. Where available, HLA class I and class II types were obtained from metadata supplied by the sample provider rather than from assay-based typing. Here is what the overall study found, with its caveats: The amount of clinical and demographic metadata varied by source and participant and was provided uncurated.

TCRbeta CDR3 regions were amplified from genomic DNA using the immunoSEQ Assay, a bias-controlled multiplex PCR. The paper's data handling went like this. Within the assay, amplification of reference gene primers was used to estimate how many nucleated cells each sample contained. To quantify the absolute abundance of each unique TCRbeta CDR3 rearrangement, sequence reads were collapsed and filtered. Productive Simpson clonality was computed per sample as the square root of Simpson's diversity index over productive rearrangements. What TCRdb holds here is the immuneACCESS table cut down to in-frame rearrangements. Part of the clones is not present; checked against another copy, under half of the missing clones reflect an unresolved V gene, and the others are unexplained. V and J calls and clone size are copied from that table; D and trimming were computed from the DNA. The sample table contains 430,000 or so clones; only one count was recorded for about 88% of them. 1.4% to 1.5% of the sample belongs to the ten largest clones.

Turning to this clone: The clone's antigen remains unknown. Within one base of it there is no much larger clone, and no base qualities were kept.

Taken from the germline V gene, the CDR1 and CDR2 loops are MGHRA and YSYEKL. The CDR3 runs 16 amino acids, cysteine and phenylalanine included. The sequence is cut down to CDR3 DNA, 48 bases in frame from base 1. V is reduced by 0 bases and J by 7 bases, leaving a spacing of 18 bases between them. Participants in the prospective study were enrolled through a virtual design, were aged roughly 18 to 100 years, and lived in 24 United States geographic areas. To assign participants to cohorts, the prospective study relied on clinical history that participants themselves reported in a screening survey and a study questionnaire. Exposed participants were defined as having been in contact with someone with a PCR-confirmed or clinician-diagnosed COVID-19 case within 2 weeks of study entry. In the prospective study, mobile phlebotomists collected whole blood, serum and a nasopharyngeal or oropharyngeal swab from each participant. Over an approximately 2-month period, participants in the prospective study had the option of providing additional blood draws and questionnaires. Before DNA extraction, blood samples from the prospective study were shipped at room temperature or frozen.

This receptor chain uses TRBV4-1 and TRBJ1-2; too little of a D gene remains to name it. Material: PBMCs or T cells enriched from blood (not recorded which). The receptor was isolated from a young woman who had been exposed to COVID-19. CDR3 protein: CASSQDTVPSLVGYTF. The nucleotides read TGCGCCAGCAGCCAAGATACAGTTCCCTCTTTAGTTGGCTACACCTTC.